The T cell receptor (beta chain) under discussion was sequenced for a study of neurological immune-mediated disorders. This clonotype occurred many times. Its antigen is not known. Trimming took 4 bases from V and 6 from J, leaving 12 bases between them. CDR1 is SGHDN and CDR2 is FVKESK in the germline V gene. This CDR3 spans 13 amino acids. The cell input for sorted libraries was 1 million, and those cells were CD4+ or CD8+ T cells. TCRdb re-analysed the 5' RACE reads in MiXCR, keeping a single row per CDR3 protein. This table holds approximately 19,000 distinct CDR3 sequences, roughly 7.5% found once. Study outcomes and limitations: HTLV-1-associated myelopathy had the most TCR clonal expansion, and multiple sclerosis had the least, less than healthy controls.

The chain employs TRBV14 and TRBJ1-1; D is unclear. Material for sequencing was CD8+ T cells from blood. The sequence came from a woman under 40 with HTLV-1-associated myelopathy (HAM/TSP). CDR3 in DNA: TGTGCCAGCAGCCCCGCGAGGTTGGCTGAAGCTTTCTTT. Protein: CASSPARLAEAFF.